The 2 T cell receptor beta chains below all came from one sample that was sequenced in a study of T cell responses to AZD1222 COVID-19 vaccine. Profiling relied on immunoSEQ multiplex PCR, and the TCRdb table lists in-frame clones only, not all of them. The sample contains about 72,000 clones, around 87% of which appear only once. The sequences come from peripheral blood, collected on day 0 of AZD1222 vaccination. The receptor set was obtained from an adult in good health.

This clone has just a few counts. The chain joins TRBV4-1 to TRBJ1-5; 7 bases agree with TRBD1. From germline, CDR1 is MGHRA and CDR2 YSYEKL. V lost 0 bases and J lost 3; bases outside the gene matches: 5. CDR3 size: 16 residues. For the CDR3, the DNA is TGCGCCAGCAGCCAAGAATTTGGACAGGTCAATCAGCCCCAGCATTTT. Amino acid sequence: CASSQEFGQVNQPQHF.

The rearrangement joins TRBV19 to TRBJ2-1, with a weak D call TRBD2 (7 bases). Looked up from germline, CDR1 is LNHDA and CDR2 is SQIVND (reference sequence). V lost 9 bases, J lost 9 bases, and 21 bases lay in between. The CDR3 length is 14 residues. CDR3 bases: TGTGCCAGCGACCCGGGGGGCGCGCAACGTGAGCAGTTCTTC. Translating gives CASDPGGAQREQFF.